Each of the 6 T cell receptor beta chains below was sequenced from the same sample in a study of technical replicates of blood from several donors. TCRdb keeps only in-frame clones here, not all; method: immunoSEQ multiplex PCR. The table has about 81,000 clones, around 95% seen once. The source material was T cells isolated from PBMCs. Every receptor here comes from a human donor in good health.

The rearrangement links TRBV9 to TRBJ2-7; 10 positions agree with TRBD2. The CDR3 has 15 residues. CDR1 is SGDLS and CDR2 is YYNGEE in the germline V gene. V trimming: 4 bases; J trimming: 2 bases; junction bases outside the gene matches: 6. The chain's CDR3 is CASSTQAGGTYEQYF. CDR3 in DNA: TGTGCCAGCAGCACACAAGCGGGAGGGACCTACGAGCAGTACTTC.

This sequence joins TRBV27 and TRBJ1-2; 8 nucleotides align to TRBD1. Germline V gene lookup returns CDR1 MNHEY and CDR2 SMNVEV (reference sequence). Trimming at V came to 2 bases and at J to 2 bases, leaving 4 bases not matched to a gene. This CDR3 region has 15 residues. In DNA, the CDR3 is TGTGCCAGCAGTTTACAGACAGGGGTCAACTATGGCTACACCTTC. This codes for CASSLQTGVNYGYTF.

The V gene is TRBV6-5, the J gene TRBJ2-7, with 8 bases identical to TRBD1. Germline trimming cut 7 bases from V and 4 bases from J; bases unmatched to any gene: 3. The CDR3 consists of 12 residues. Germline V gene data show CDR1 as MNHEY and CDR2 as SVGAGI. The CDR3 nucleotides are TGTGCCAGCACCCGGGACAGGTACGAGCAGTACTTC. Translating it yields CASTRDRYEQYF.

V and J are TRBV9 and TRBJ1-1; D is unclear. CDR1 is SGDLS and CDR2 is YYNGEE in the germline V gene. V shed 7 bases and J shed 10 bases, with 17 bases lying between them. The CDR3 runs 12 residues. CDR3 region: CASGPPRGLAFF. The CDR3 coding sequence is TGTGCCAGCGGCCCGCCCCGGGGTCTAGCTTTCTTT. Using reference TRBV9 and TRBJ1-1 for the parts outside the CDR3, the full variable domain is DSGVTQTPKHLITATGQRVTLRCSPRSGDLSVYWYQQSLDQGLQFLIQYYNGEERAKGNILERFSAQQFPDLHSELNLSSLELGDSALYFCASGPPRGLAFFGQGTRLTVV.

The chain carries TRBV7-6 and TRBJ2-1, with D possibly matching TRBD2 (6 bases). Germline loops: CDR1 SGHVS, CDR2 FNYEAQ. V was cut by 5 bases and J by 4 bases, with 12 bases left in between. The CDR3 extends over 14 amino acids. Written as DNA, the CDR3 is TGTGCCAGCAGCGAAAGGGACTTTTACAATGAGCAGTTCTTC. Translated, it gives CASSERDFYNEQFF.

The CDR3 DNA is TGCAGCTTCTCTCCTGGTGGGACTAGCGATTACAATGAGCAGTTCTTC. Translating it yields CSFSPGGTSDYNEQFF. The rearrangement joins TRBV29-1 to TRBJ2-1; 10 bases map to TRBD2. CDR3 length: 16 amino acids. Germline V gives CDR1 SQVTM, CDR2 ANQGSEA. J lost 4 bases, V lost 8 bases, and 14 bases had no gene match.